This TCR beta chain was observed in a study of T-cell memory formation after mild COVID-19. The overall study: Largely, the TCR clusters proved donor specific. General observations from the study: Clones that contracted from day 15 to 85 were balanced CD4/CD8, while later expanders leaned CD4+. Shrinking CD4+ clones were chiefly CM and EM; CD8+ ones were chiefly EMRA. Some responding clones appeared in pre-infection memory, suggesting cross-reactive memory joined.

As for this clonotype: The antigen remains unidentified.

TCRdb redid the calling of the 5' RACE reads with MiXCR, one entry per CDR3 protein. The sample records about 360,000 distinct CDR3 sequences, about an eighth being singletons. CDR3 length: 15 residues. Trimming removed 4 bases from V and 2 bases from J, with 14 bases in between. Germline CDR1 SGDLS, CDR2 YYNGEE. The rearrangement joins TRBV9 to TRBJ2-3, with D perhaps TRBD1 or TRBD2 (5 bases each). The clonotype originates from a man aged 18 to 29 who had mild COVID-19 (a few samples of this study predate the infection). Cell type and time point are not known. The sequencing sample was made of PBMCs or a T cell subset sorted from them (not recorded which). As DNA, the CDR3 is TGTGCCAGCAGCTTCCGAGGGGCGGACACAGATACGCAGTATTTT. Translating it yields CASSFRGADTDTQYF.